The subject of this entry is one T cell receptor (beta chain). The antigen is unknown. This CDR3 contains 16 residues. The ends lost 3 bases at V and 2 bases at J; junction bases unmatched: 8. Germline-derived CDR1 and CDR2 are SGDLS and YYNGEE. The sample originates from a study of T cell responses to AZD1222 COVID-19 vaccine. Sequenced by immunoSEQ multiplex PCR; TCRdb stores in-frame clones only, minus some. The sample has around 31,000 clones, approximately 90% seen once; the top ten hold 45% to 50%. Regarding the study as a whole: Nearly half of unique spike-specific TCRs reportedly avoided B.1.351 and B.1.1.7 mutated regions. The peak T cell response came first, and repertoires were sampled only after it. Baseline serostatus was positive in only a handful of AZD1222 recipients. Most donors were white British, females outnumbered males, and clonal diversity was possibly underestimated.

The receptor's source is an adult in good health. The rearrangement uses TRBV9 and TRBJ1-3; 7 bases agree with TRBD1. The sequenced sample was peripheral blood, obtained on day 0 of AZD1222 vaccination. This CDR3 is CASSGQVTGAGNTIYF. The CDR3 nucleotides are TGTGCCAGCAGCGGACAGGTTACAGGGGCTGGAAACACCATATATTTT.